What follows is one T cell receptor beta chain and its context. This clonotype showed up just a few times. This clone's antigen is unknown. The input lacks base qualities; no much larger clone sits a single base away. The entry originates in a study of breast tumors, draining lymph nodes, adjacent tissues (dated by TCRdb to between 2015 and 2016). Background on the whole study: The study compared TCR beta repertoires across tumor, adjacent nontumor tissue and axillary lymph nodes from breast cancer patients. In human breast cancer, the study set out to assess how tumor, surrounding tissue and draining lymph node repertoires relate to one another and whether T cells might be exchanged between them.

Results and caveats for the whole study, not just this receptor: Tumors showed preferential V and J gene usage, and their T-cell repertoire diversity fell below that of lymph nodes yet above that of nontumor tissue. The conclusion that tumor T cells originate in lymph nodes was framed as consistent with a hypothesis rather than directly demonstrated. The data were judged consistent with most tumor T cells deriving from the lymph node and then expanding within tumor tissue. The similarity between tumor and nontumor tissue repertoires was significantly greater in luminal-like breast cancer than in basal-like breast cancer.

Trimming at the junction amounts to 2 bases on V and 7 bases on J, and the germline ends lie 12 bases apart. Via the germline V gene, CDR1 is MNHEY and CDR2 SVGAGI. The CDR3 covers 14 residues, taking in both the cysteine and the phenylalanine. Of all the DNA, just the CDR3 is kept, 42 bases in frame from base 1. Lymph node samples came from the axillary draining lymph nodes of breast cancer patients. The sample was run on an Illumina HiSeq 2000. Multiplex PCR amplification was used to build the TCR beta chain libraries. The amplified TCR beta chain products were analyzed by high-throughput sequencing. TCRdb's own reprocessing of the public reads used fastp at Q25 and MiXCR and kept productive beta chains. Each entry is one CDR3 protein sequence, shown with its most common DNA and genes. The sample records approximately 120,000 distinct CDR3 sequences, approximately 22% of which are singletons. Of the sample, roughly 2.2% falls within the top ten clones.

This TCR was sampled from a female donor with breast cancer. Some clones in this sample may be carry-over from other donors' samples. Sequenced material: axillary lymph node tissue. The chain employs TRBV6-5 and TRBJ2-1; TRBD1 is possibly the D segment (5 matching bases). In nucleotide form, the sequence is TGTGCCAGCAGTTACGTACCAGGGATGAATGAGCAGTTCTTC. Translated, this is CASSYVPGMNEQFF.